The 17 T cell receptor beta chains below were found in one sample sequenced in a study of blood T cell repertoires in COVID-19. Libraries were prepared by immunoSEQ multiplex PCR; TCRdb keeps only in-frame clonotypes and omits some of them. The table has about 40,000 clones, approximately 86% seen once. The sample consisted of peripheral blood. These receptors all come from a man aged 50-60 years in a cohort sampled during active COVID-19.

This sequence joins TRBV7-9 and TRBJ1-2; D not certain. The CDR3 runs 14 residues. The V end lost 4 bases, the J end lost 0 bases, and 9 bases lay between the germline ends. Germline CDR1 and CDR2: SEHNR and FQNEAQ (reference sequence). The CDR3 bases are TGTGCCAGCAGCTCCGCCGGGACTAACTATGGCTACACCTTC. This codes for CASSSAGTNYGYTF.

This sequence joins TRBV7-2 and TRBJ1-5; 8 bases are shared with TRBD1. The germline CDR1 and CDR2 sequences are SGHTA and FQGNSA. The J segment lost 5 bases and the V segment lost 7 bases, leaving 7 bases of the junction unmatched. The CDR3 runs 14 residues. The CDR3, as DNA: TGTGCCAGCACCCCCGGGACAGGTGATCAGCCCCAGCATTTT. Its translation is CASTPGTGDQPQHF. Full variable domain (outside the CDR3, taken from reference TRBV7-2 and TRBJ1-5): GAGVSQSPSNKVTEKGKDVELRCDPISGHTALYWYRQSLGQGLEFLIYFQGNSAPDKSGLPSDRFSAERTGGSVSTLTIQRTQQEDSAVYLCASTPGTGDQPQHFGDGTRLSIL.

The chain has TRBV7-2 and TRBJ2-7; no reliable D call. The germline CDR1 and CDR2 sequences are SGHTA and FQGNSA. CDR3 size: 13 residues. Trimming cost V 1 base and J 2 bases, with 6 bases left between them. CDR3 sequence: CASSLESTYEQYF. The CDR3 DNA sequence: TGTGCCAGCAGCTTAGAGTCTACCTACGAGCAGTACTTC.

The V gene is TRBV28, the J gene TRBJ1-4; D is unclear. The V gene's germline CDR1 is MDHEN and CDR2 SYDVKM. Trimming left V 6 bases short and J 8 bases short, with 16 bases between. The CDR3 spans 14 residues. The CDR3 nucleotides are TGTGCCAGCAGGCGGGCGGTCGTCTGGGAAAAACTGTTTTTT. Translated: CASRRAVVWEKLFF.

This clone occurred once. V gene TRBV3-1 (or the pseudogene TRBV3-2) combines with J gene TRBJ2-2, with 8 bases matching TRBD2. This CDR3 has 17 amino acids. The V gene end was trimmed by 4 bases and the J gene end by 5 bases; junction bases not matched to a gene: 12. Germline V gives CDR1 LGHDT, CDR2 YNNKEL (reference sequence). CDR3 residues: CASSPPPGLGGTGELFF. CDR3 coding DNA: TGTGCCAGCAGCCCGCCCCCGGGACTAGGCGGAACCGGGGAGCTGTTTTTT.

DNA for the CDR3: TGTGCCAGCAGTGACCACGGACAGGGGGTGAACACTGAAGCTTTCTTT. This codes for CASSDHGQGVNTEAFF. The rearrangement joins TRBV6-1 to TRBJ1-1; 10 positions agree with TRBD1. The trim removed 3 bases at V and 0 bases at J, leaving 4 bases unmatched. The V gene's germline CDR1 is MNHNS and CDR2 SASEGT. The CDR3 spans 16 residues.

This chain uses TRBV4-1 with TRBJ2-1, with TRBD2 matching over 14 bases. With V trimmed by 4 bases and J by 8 bases, 7 bases remained unmatched. Germline V gene data show CDR1 as MGHRA and CDR2 as YSYEKL. CDR3 length equals 16 residues. The CDR3 DNA follows: TGCGCCAGCAGCCCAACGGGACTAGCGGGGGTCTATGAGCAGTTCTTC. Translated, it gives CASSPTGLAGVYEQFF.

J is TRBJ1-2 and V is TRBV15; 7 bases line up with TRBD1. From germline, CDR1 is LNHNV and CDR2 YYDKDF (reference sequence). V dropped 5 bases and J dropped 6; count of bases not matched to a gene: 9. The length of the CDR3 is 14 residues. The CDR3 DNA follows: TGTGCCACCAGCCCTTTTACAGGGGAGGATGGCTACACCTTC. Residues: CATSPFTGEDGYTF.

The chain uses TRBV6-4 and TRBJ2-7, with 7 bases lining up with TRBD2. V trimming: 4 bases; J trimming: 3 bases; junction bases outside the gene matches: 12. From germline, CDR1 is MRHNA and CDR2 SNTAGT. The CDR3 is 16 amino acids. The chain's CDR3 is CASSGTRGHCGYEQYF. CDR3 DNA sequence: TGTGCCAGCAGTGGGACTAGAGGACACTGCGGCTACGAGCAGTACTTC.

The chain combines TRBV13 with TRBJ2-3, with TRBD2 matching 10 bases. The CDR3 is made up of 13 amino acids. V shed 5 bases, J shed 8 bases, and the junction held 4 bases outside the gene matches. Germline V CDR1 and CDR2: PRHDT, FYEKMQ (reference sequence). CDR3 sequence (DNA): TGTGCCAGCAGCATACGGACTAGCGGTACGCAGTATTTT. It yields the protein CASSIRTSGTQYF.

V is TRBV7-9 and J is TRBJ2-7; maybe TRBD1 (6 bases). Trimming removed 2 bases from V and 5 bases from J, with 10 bases in between. The germline V gene encodes CDR1 SEHNR and CDR2 FQNEAQ (reference sequence). The CDR3 covers 13 residues. The CDR3 region is CASSLTGSHEQYF. The CDR3 bases are TGTGCCAGCAGCTTAACAGGGTCTCACGAGCAGTACTTC.

J is TRBJ2-3 and V is TRBV5-4, with D tentatively TRBD2 (6 bases). The CDR3 runs to 16 residues. In germline, CDR1 is SGHNT, CDR2 YYREEE (reference sequence). Trimming stripped 4 bases from V and 0 bases from J, with 15 bases between. CDR3 region: CASSQPSVVSTDTQYF. CDR3 DNA sequence: TGTGCCAGCAGCCAACCTAGCGTAGTGAGCACAGATACGCAGTATTTT. Combining the CDR3 with reference TRBV5-4 and TRBJ2-3 gives the whole variable domain ETGVTQSPTHLIKTRGQQVTLRCSSQSGHNTVSWYQQALGQGPQFIFQYYREEENGRGNFPPRFSGLQFPNYSSELNVNALELDDSALYLCASSQPSVVSTDTQYFGPGTRLTVL.

This clone was recorded once. J is TRBJ2-1 and V is TRBV10-1, with a weak D call TRBD2 (6 bases). The CDR3 length is 15 residues. Germline values: CDR1 WNHNN, CDR2 SYGVQD (reference sequence). Between the trimmed V and J ends, which lost 3 bases and 3 bases, there was a span of 12 bases. The CDR3 DNA reads as TGCGCCAGCAGTGACGAGCGGGCCCTCTACAATGAGCAGTTCTTC. It is translated as CASSDERALYNEQFF.

This clone was observed many times. The chain uses TRBV2 and TRBJ1-1; D ambiguous. The V and J ends lost 6 bases and 6 bases respectively, with 14 bases between them. The CDR3 loop spans 13 amino acids. CDR1 and CDR2 (germline): SNHLY, FYNNEI. The CDR3 spells CASSDAQRAEAFF. CDR3 nucleotides: TGTGCCAGCAGCGACGCCCAGCGCGCTGAAGCTTTCTTT.

V is TRBV21-1 and J is TRBJ1-2; TRBD1, the table's D call, lacks a check against the DNA. TRBV21-1 is shown as a pseudogene. This CDR3 contains 17 residues. This CDR3 reads CASSHRQGRASNYGYTF. Here the CDR3 DNA reads TGTGCCAGCAGCCACCGACAGGGAAGAGCTTCGAACTATGGCTACACCTTC.

This clone was picked up a small number of times. The chain recombines TRBV7-6 with TRBJ2-5; maybe TRBD2 (7 bases). V was pared by 0 bases and J by 7 bases, with 12 bases between. The CDR3 spans 14 residues. Germline values: CDR1 SGHVS, CDR2 FNYEAQ. This chain's CDR3 is CASSLAGGPGTQYF. For the CDR3, the DNA is TGTGCCAGCAGCTTAGCGGGGGGGCCGGGGACCCAGTACTTC.

V and J are TRBV21-1 and TRBJ2-2; the table's D call TRBD2 went unverified against the DNA. TRBV21-1 is tagged as a pseudogene. This CDR3 spans 17 amino acids. The CDR3 sequence: CASSKPQGTGNTGELFF. The CDR3 DNA sequence: TGTGCCAGCAGCAAACCTCAAGGTACGGGGAACACCGGGGAGCTGTTTTTT.